What follows describes a single T cell receptor (beta chain). Only one count was recorded for this clone. Which antigen it targets is not known. No clone much larger than this one lies a single base away; base qualities are absent. CD4+ T cells from unexposed donors were collected before the COVID-19 pandemic (2011-2018). To separate naive from memory CD4+ T cells, cryopreserved PBMCs first underwent CD4 enrichment and then EasySep naive CD4+ T cell enrichment. The leukapheresis product for the unexposed donors was obtained through commercial purchase. Ficoll-Paque PLUS gradient centrifugation was used to isolate PBMCs from either whole blood or leukapheresis product. PBMCs were either used fresh in the expansion assay or cryopreserved at -140 degrees C. The QIAamp Micro DNA Kit was used to extract genomic DNA from the CD4+ T cells. Deep-resolution immunoSEQ TCR-beta sequencing was performed on DNA from uncultured naive and memory CD4+ T cells. In the paper's pipeline: During preprocessing, nonproductive sequences were discarded, as were any CDR3s that did not begin with C, did not end with F or W, or were shorter than 7 amino acids. Cultured and uncultured naive and memory CD4+ repertoires were searched for CDR3s previously identified as spike- and CEF-reactive. After three terminal residues were trimmed from each end, CDR3 homology was quantified as pairwise Levenshtein distance using the stringdist R package. The table was pulled from immuneACCESS by TCRdb, which kept in-frame rearrangements only. Such tables lose some clones; where checked, under half of the loss comes from unresolved V genes, and the rest has no known cause. V and J calls and clone size follow that table, whereas D and trimming were derived from the DNA. This sample lists under 90,000 clones; just over 90% were detected once. The ten largest clones represent approximately 0.25% of the sample.

This entry is derived from a study of CD4 T cells in relation to SARS-CoV-2 and coronaviruses (dated by TCRdb to 2020 to 2023). About the investigation overall: Patient-derived lymphoblastoid cell lines were used to map the HLA restriction of shared crossreactive spike epitopes. A different TCR-beta assay, based on Illumina, was used to sequence expansion assays from other donors in the study. The Adaptive Biotechnologies TCR-sequencing kit was used to sequence samples from a few pre-COVID donors and the naive versus memory experiments, whereas other data were Illumina-based. Memory CD4+ T cell crossreactivity between SARS-CoV-2 and common cold coronavirus spike proteins was assessed at the TCR clonotype level in the study. On the study overall, not on this receptor specifically: Naive versus memory sequencing indicated the assay detects memory recall responses rather than primary responses primed during culture. Because no donor provided both pre-pandemic and post-infection samples, tracing the source of pre-existing responses was limited. Crossreactivity analysis centred on spike protein, so crossreactivity against other viral proteins was not assessed. Memory CD4+ clonotypes crossrecognizing SARS-CoV-2 and at least one common cold coronavirus spike were found in 55% to 70% of donors. Small numbers of patients and of tested TCRs limited the study. Compared with monoreactive clones, crossreactive clones had significantly weaker SARS-CoV-2-driven expansion, a result consistent with antigenic imprinting.

CDR1 and CDR2, looked up from the germline V gene, are KGHSH and LQKENI. Spanning cysteine to phenylalanine, the CDR3 consists of 15 amino acids. The read is trimmed to its CDR3 DNA, 45 bases read in frame from base 1. V gives up 1 base and J gives up 0 bases, and the segment between their germline ends measures 6 bases. The V and J genes are TRBV18 and TRBJ1-4; tentative D gene TRBD1, with 5 bases matching. The specimen sequenced was naive CD4+ T cells from PBMCs. The cell subset or site label on this specimen signifies: naive CD4+ T cells isolated by negative enrichment. The origin of this receptor is a human donor in good health. At the DNA level, the sequence is TGTGCCAGCTCACCACTGGGGGCAACTAATGAAAAACTGTTTTTT. It translates to CASSPLGATNEKLFF. Reference TRBV18 and TRBJ1-4 genes cover what lies past the CDR3, so the full variable domain is NAGVMQNPRHLVRRRGQEARLRCSPMKGHSHVYWYRQLPEEGLKFMVYLQKENIIDESGMPKERFSAEFPKEGPSILRIQQVVRGDSAAYFCASSPLGATNEKLFFGSGTQLSVL.